This record covers a single T cell receptor beta chain. The source of the sample is a study of blood T cell repertoires in COVID-19. Generated by immunoSEQ multiplex PCR, the TCRdb table keeps only in-frame clones and is missing some. The repertoire holds around 250,000 clones, 80% to 85% seen once, with about 3.2% in the top ten. Germline V gives CDR1 SGHRS, CDR2 YFSETQ. The CDR3 contains 14 residues. V dropped 4 bases and J dropped 6; count of bases not matched to a gene: 6. The source material was peripheral blood. This chain joins TRBV5-1 and TRBJ2-1, with TRBD2 identical over 8 bases. The sequence was obtained from a woman aged 18 to 35 with acute or convalescent COVID-19. CDR3 bases: TGCGCCAGCAGCCTCGGGACTAGAGGCAATGAGCAGTTCTTC. This sequence encodes CASSLGTRGNEQFF.